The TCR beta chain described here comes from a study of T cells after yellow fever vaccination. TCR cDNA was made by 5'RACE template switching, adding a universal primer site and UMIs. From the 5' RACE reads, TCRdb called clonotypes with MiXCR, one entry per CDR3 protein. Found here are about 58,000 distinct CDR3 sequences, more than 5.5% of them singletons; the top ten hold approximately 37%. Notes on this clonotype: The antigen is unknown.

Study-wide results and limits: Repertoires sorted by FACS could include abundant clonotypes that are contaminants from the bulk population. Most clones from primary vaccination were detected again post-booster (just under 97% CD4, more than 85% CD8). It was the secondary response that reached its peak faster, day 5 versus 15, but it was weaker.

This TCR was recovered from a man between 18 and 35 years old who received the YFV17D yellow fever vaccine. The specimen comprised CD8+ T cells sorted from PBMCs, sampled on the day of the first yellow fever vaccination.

In DNA, the CDR3 is TGTGCCGGCTCAGGGCTGAACACTGAAGCTTTCTTT. Translating gives CAGSGLNTEAFF. The chain links TRBV5-6 to TRBJ1-1, with TRBD1 as a possible D gene (5 bases). Trimming left V 10 bases short and J 0 bases short, with 10 bases between. The CDR3 has 12 residues. Germline loops: CDR1 SGHDT, CDR2 YYEEEE.